The 11 T cell receptor beta chains below come from one sample, sequenced in a study of blood T cell repertoires in COVID-19. TCRdb's table, derived via immunoSEQ multiplex PCR, lists solely in-frame clones and lacks some. This table holds roughly 180,000 clones, 81% found once. The sequenced material came from PBMCs or T cells enriched from blood (not recorded which). The receptor set was obtained from a woman in her thirties or forties with acute COVID-19.

Only one count was recorded for this clone. The chain is built from TRBV19 and TRBJ2-3, with D possibly being TRBD2 (6 bases). CDR1 is LNHDA and CDR2 is SQIVND in the germline V gene (reference sequence). This CDR3 is 16 amino acids long. V lost 4 bases and J 5 bases, leaving 19 bases between the germline ends. The CDR3: CASSTAGRLGGDTQYF. In DNA, the CDR3 is TGTGCCAGTAGTACCGCGGGACGGCTGGGGGGAGATACGCAGTATTTT.

This rearrangement joins TRBV5-1 to TRBJ1-1; 8 bases are a match to TRBD1. Germline assignment: CDR1 SGHRS and CDR2 YFSETQ. The ends lost 2 bases at V and 5 bases at J; junction bases unmatched: 2. This CDR3 region has 13 residues. The CDR3 DNA reads TGCGCCAGCAGCTTTCAGGGGGCTACTGAAGCTTTCTTT. Translating it yields CASSFQGATEAFF.

The chain combines TRBV5-6 with TRBJ2-1, with 14 bases identical to TRBD2. Trimming removed 7 bases from V and 7 bases from J; junction bases left unmatched: 7. CDR3 length: 15 residues. Germline V gene sequence: CDR1 SGHDT, CDR2 YYEEEE. CDR3 in amino acids: CASRLAGGAWNEQFF. The CDR3 DNA reads TGTGCCAGCCGACTAGCGGGAGGGGCATGGAATGAGCAGTTCTTC.

This clone occurred a few times. The V gene is TRBV7-9, the J gene TRBJ1-1; D uncertain. Germline-derived CDR1 and CDR2 are SEHNR and FQNEAQ (reference sequence). Trimming cost V 7 bases and J 4 bases, with 10 bases left between them. The CDR3 extends over 12 amino acids. The CDR3 DNA sequence: TGTGCCAGCATCGGGGAAAGCACTGAAGCTTTCTTT. Its translation is CASIGESTEAFF. Combining the CDR3 with reference TRBV7-9 and TRBJ1-1 gives the whole variable domain DTGVSQNPRHKITKRGQNVTFRCDPISEHNRLYWYRQTLGQGPEFLTYFQNEAQLEKSRLLSDRFSAERPKGSFSTLEIQRTEQGDSAMYLCASIGESTEAFFGQGTRLTVV.

This rearrangement joins TRBV7-9 to TRBJ2-3; 10 nucleotides align to TRBD2. Germline CDR1 and CDR2: SEHNR and FQNEAQ (reference sequence). V dropped 4 bases and J dropped 3; count of bases not matched to a gene: 13. This CDR3 contains 18 residues. Here the CDR3 reads CASSSPSTSGAGTDTQYF. Written as DNA, the CDR3 is TGTGCCAGCAGCTCCCCCTCCACTAGCGGGGCGGGGACAGATACGCAGTATTTT.

The chain couples TRBV7-9 to TRBJ1-2; D may be TRBD1 (6 bases). Germline values: CDR1 SEHNR, CDR2 FQNEAQ (reference sequence). The V end lost 7 bases, the J end lost 2 bases, and 14 bases lay between the germline ends. The CDR3 is made up of 14 amino acids. CDR3 sequence: CASTSDSYNYGYTF. The CDR3 DNA sequence: TGTGCCAGCACCTCGGACAGCTACAACTATGGCTACACCTTC.

The chain uses TRBV29-1 and TRBJ2-1; D is unclear. V lost 0 bases, J lost 3 bases, and 9 bases lay in between. Germline CDR1 reads SQVTM; CDR2 reads ANQGSEA. The CDR3 extends over 14 amino acids. The CDR3 protein is CSVEDLSGYNEQFF. CDR3 nucleotides: TGCAGCGTTGAAGATCTTTCAGGCTACAATGAGCAGTTCTTC.

This clone was detected only a few times. V and J are TRBV27 and TRBJ1-2, with 9 bases that match TRBD1. Germline CDR1 is MNHEY and CDR2 is SMNVEV (reference sequence). V lost 6 bases and J lost 3; bases outside the gene matches: 8. The CDR3 runs to 15 residues. The CDR3, as DNA: TGTGCCAGCAGCCACAGGGGGCGAGGTGACTATGGCTACACCTTC. Residues: CASSHRGRGDYGYTF.

The V call is TRBV20-1, the J call TRBJ2-1, with 8 bases lining up with TRBD1. The CDR3 runs to 14 residues. Per germline, CDR1 DFQATT and CDR2 SNEGSKA (reference sequence). Trimming at V came to 3 bases and at J to 2 bases, leaving 3 bases not matched to a gene. The CDR3 here is CSASGDRTYNEQFF. In nucleotides, the CDR3 is TGCAGTGCTAGTGGGGACAGGACCTACAATGAGCAGTTCTTC.

The chain joins TRBV6-1 to TRBJ2-1; the D gene is possibly TRBD2 (5 bases). The CDR3 sequence is 17 residues long. V was cut by 1 base and J by 0 bases, with 13 bases left in between. The germline gives CDR1 MNHNS, CDR2 SASEGT. CDR3 in DNA: TGTGCCAGCAGTGAAGTCGCGGGTCGTTCCTCCTACAATGAGCAGTTCTTC. Encoded protein: CASSEVAGRSSYNEQFF.

This clone showed up many times. This chain uses TRBV19 with TRBJ1-6; no clear D. The ends were cut back, 3 bases at V and 7 bases at J, with 10 bases in the middle. CDR1 and CDR2 from the germline V gene are LNHDA and SQIVND (reference sequence). This CDR3 contains 14 residues. In DNA form, the CDR3 reads TGTGCCAGTAGTATGGGCAGCCTAAATTCACCCCTCCACTTT. Translation gives CASSMGSLNSPLHF.